This is a list of T cell receptor beta chains from one sample in a study of T cells of healthy individuals. TCRdb re-called the 5' RACE reads through MiXCR, storing one row per CDR3 protein. The table lists around 100,000 distinct CDR3 sequences, approximately 18% of them singletons. The receptors come from a human donor in good health. Both conserved end residues are part of each CDR3. The D gene is left open where the match is weak. Clone size is shown for a subset of rows, as once, few, many or a class of expanded clone.

TRBV18	.	12	TRBJ2-3	many	CASSPASDTQYF	TGTGCCAGCTCGCCCGCCTCGGACACGCAGTATTTT
TRBV7-9	.	13	TRBJ2-1	many	CASSLLVGDEQFF	TGTGCCAGCAGCTTATTAGTGGGGGATGAGCAGTTCTTC
TRBV5-1	.	14	TRBJ2-3	many	CASSWDRGADTQYF	TGCGCCAGCAGTTGGGACCGAGGGGCAGATACGCAGTATTTT
TRBV29-1	TRBD1	12	TRBJ2-7	.	CSAGDRADEQYF	TGCAGTGCTGGGGACAGGGCCGACGAGCAGTACTTC
TRBV6-7	.	17	TRBJ2-5	once	CASSEEFRGLRKETQYF	TGTGCCAGCAGTGAAGAGTTTCGGGGTCTTCGGAAAGAGACCCAGTACTTC
TRBV20-1	.	16	TRBJ2-3	few	CSASGRGAGGTDTQYF	TGCAGTGCTAGTGGAAGGGGCGCTGGGGGCACAGATACGCAGTATTTT
TRBV5-1	.	16	TRBJ2-7	few	CASSRKGSQGSYEQYF	TGCGCCAGCAGCCGGAAGGGCTCTCAGGGGTCCTACGAGCAGTACTTC
TRBV5-1	TRBD2	17	TRBJ2-2	once	CASSLEGPGGSPGELFF	TGCGCCAGCAGCTTGGAGGGTCCGGGGGGTTCGCCCGGGGAGCTGTTTTTT
TRBV6-2/TRBV6-3	.	14	TRBJ1-6	few	CASSIGSGNSPLHF	TGTGCCAGCAGCATCGGAAGTGGAAATTCACCCCTCCACTTT
TRBV7-8	.	11	TRBJ2-5	few	CASTPQETQYF	TGTGCCTCGACGCCCCAAGAGACCCAGTACTTC
TRBV6-2/TRBV6-3	TRBD1	14	TRBJ1-5	once	CASEPTGGNQPQHF	TGTGCCAGCGAACCTACAGGGGGCAATCAGCCCCAGCATTTT
TRBV12-3/TRBV12-4	TRBD1	14	TRBJ2-7	few	CASSWTGTSYEQYF	TGTGCCAGCAGCTGGACAGGAACGTCCTACGAGCAGTACTTC
TRBV6-6	TRBD2	17	TRBJ2-7	many	CASSYSYLAGVSYEQYF	TGTGCCAGCAGTTACTCGTACCTAGCGGGGGTTTCCTACGAGCAGTACTTC
TRBV29-1	.	16	TRBJ2-5	.	CSVGPGGGISQETQYF	TGCAGCGTTGGGCCGGGCGGGGGCATCTCTCAAGAGACCCAGTACTTC
TRBV4-1	.	15	TRBJ1-3	.	CASSQGQHSGNTIYF	TGCGCCAGCAGCCAGGGACAACACTCTGGAAACACCATATATTTT
TRBV7-3	.	13	TRBJ1-5	few	CASSSDSNQPQHF	TGTGCCAGCAGCTCGGACAGCAATCAGCCCCAGCATTTT
TRBV7-3	.	16	TRBJ2-1	.	CASSLSGPRSYNEQFF	TGTGCCAGCAGTCTTAGCGGACCACGGTCCTACAATGAGCAGTTCTTC
TRBV5-4	.	16	TRBJ2-3	.	CASSLGRNRGTDTQYF	TGTGCCAGCAGCTTAGGACGGAATCGGGGCACAGATACGCAGTATTTT
TRBV28	.	13	TRBJ2-5	many	CASSQNIGETQYF	TGTGCCAGCAGTCAAAATATCGGAGAGACCCAGTACTTC
TRBV3-1	.	14	TRBJ2-3	few	CASCRRPCADTQYF	TGTGCCAGCTGCAGGCGCCCCTGCGCGGATACGCAGTATTTT
TRBV7-2	.	13	TRBJ2-1	few	CASSLRQNNEQFF	TGTGCCAGCAGCTTAAGACAGAACAATGAGCAGTTCTTC
TRBV5-5	.	15	TRBJ1-1	many	CASSLTQIMNTEAFF	TGTGCCAGCAGCTTGACACAGATTATGAACACTGAAGCTTTCTTT
TRBV7-3	.	16	TRBJ2-5	few	CASSSGPNPSQETQYF	TGTGCCAGCAGCTCCGGGCCGAATCCTTCACAAGAGACCCAGTACTTC
TRBV7-2	TRBD2	16	TRBJ2-3	.	CASSSGLAGLTDTQYF	TGTGCCAGCAGCTCTGGACTAGCGGGTCTCACAGATACGCAGTATTTT
TRBV5-1	TRBD2	15	TRBJ2-7	few	CASSLFLAGEGEQYF	TGCGCCAGCAGCTTGTTCCTAGCGGGAGAAGGTGAGCAGTACTTC
TRBV24-1	.	14	TRBJ2-1	few	CATSDVGGSNEQFF	TGTGCCACCAGTGATGTAGGGGGGAGCAATGAGCAGTTCTTC
TRBV15	.	14	TRBJ1-2	.	CATSQARSFYGYTF	TGTGCCACCAGCCAAGCCAGGTCTTTCTATGGCTACACCTTC
TRBV7-9	.	14	TRBJ2-2	.	CASNHDTNTGELFF	TGTGCCAGCAACCACGACACTAACACCGGGGAGCTGTTTTTT
TRBV12-3/TRBV12-4	.	13	TRBJ1-5	.	CASSGQFNQPQHF	TGTGCCAGCAGTGGACAGTTCAATCAGCCCCAGCATTTT
TRBV7-9	.	12	TRBJ2-1	few	CASSLNLTPRFF	TGTGCCAGCAGCTTAAATTTAACCCCTAGGTTCTTC
TRBV28	.	16	TRBJ2-1	many	CASSPRGEGQYNEQFF	TGTGCCAGCAGCCCAAGGGGGGAGGGCCAGTATAATGAGCAGTTCTTC
TRBV20-1	.	15	TRBJ2-3	many	CSAQEVRGNTDTQYF	TGCAGTGCTCAAGAGGTTAGGGGTAACACAGATACGCAGTATTTT
TRBV4-3	.	15	TRBJ1-2	.	CASSQVIRVNYGYTF	TGCGCCAGCAGCCAAGTAATCAGGGTTAACTATGGCTACACCTTC
TRBV6-5	.	17	TRBJ1-1	.	CASSYSFGNFGETEAFF	TGTGCCAGCAGTTACTCGTTCGGTAACTTTGGAGAGACTGAAGCTTTCTTT
TRBV5-1	TRBD2	14	TRBJ2-7	few	CASSSGLDSYEQYF	TGCGCCAGCAGCTCCGGACTAGACTCCTACGAGCAGTACTTC
TRBV4-3	.	14	TRBJ1-6	.	CASSQIEGGSPLHF	TGCGCCAGCAGCCAAATAGAGGGTGGTTCACCCCTCCACTTT
TRBV6-2/TRBV6-3	.	15	TRBJ2-3	few	CASSSPSFGVDTQYF	TGTGCCAGCAGTTCCCCTAGTTTCGGTGTCGATACGCAGTATTTT
TRBV10-3	TRBD1	14	TRBJ2-1	many	CAISPRDRDNEQFF	TGTGCCATCAGCCCCCGGGACAGGGACAATGAGCAGTTCTTC
TRBV7-3	.	17	TRBJ2-6	.	CASSPTNAGSGANVLTF	TGTGCCAGCAGCCCGACAAACGCAGGGTCCGGGGCCAACGTCCTGACTTTC
TRBV20-1	TRBD2	12	TRBJ2-1	many	CSAPTSGAVVFF	TGCAGTGCGCCGACTAGCGGGGCCGTCGTGTTCTTC
TRBV4-2	TRBD1	15	TRBJ2-1	.	CASSLRDREGGEQFF	TGTGCCAGCAGCCTCCGGGACAGGGAGGGAGGTGAGCAGTTCTTC
TRBV4-3	.	15	TRBJ2-5	few	CASSQETGRRETQYF	TGCGCCAGCAGCCAAGAGACAGGGAGGAGAGAGACCCAGTACTTC
TRBV12-3/TRBV12-4	.	14	TRBJ1-5	.	CASSPRRSAHPQHF	TGTGCCAGCAGCCCACGGAGGTCTGCACACCCCCAGCATTTT
TRBV2	.	13	TRBJ1-2	many	CASSEVEGGGYTF	TGTGCCAGCAGTGAAGTCGAGGGTGGCGGCTACACCTTC
TRBV29-1	.	15	TRBJ2-3	many	CSVVGEGSSTDTQYF	TGCAGCGTTGTAGGTGAGGGAAGTAGCACAGATACGCAGTATTTT
TRBV12-3/TRBV12-4	TRBD1	13	TRBJ1-2	.	CASSSDRAEGYTF	TGTGCCAGCAGTTCCGACAGGGCGGAAGGCTACACCTTC
TRBV20-1	.	13	TRBJ2-7	.	CSAIRDGAYEQYF	TGCAGTGCGATCCGGGACGGAGCCTACGAGCAGTACTTC
TRBV5-1	.	13	TRBJ1-2	few	CASSDGTNYGYTF	TGCGCCAGCAGCGACGGGACGAACTATGGCTACACCTTC
TRBV29-1	.	12	TRBJ2-1	.	CSLLTGGDEQFF	TGCAGCCTCCTAACCGGGGGTGATGAGCAGTTCTTC
TRBV5-1	.	14	TRBJ2-7	few	CASSLEIRNYEQYF	TGCGCCAGCAGCTTGGAGATTCGCAACTACGAGCAGTACTTC
TRBV7-2	.	16	TRBJ1-3	many	CASSLAARTTGNTIYF	TGTGCCAGCAGCTTAGCTGCTCGGACAACTGGAAACACCATATATTTT
TRBV9	.	18	TRBJ2-2	.	CASSLPHTGARVTGELFF	TGTGCCAGCAGCCTCCCCCACACTGGCGCTCGAGTCACCGGGGAGCTGTTTTTT
TRBV20-1	.	14	TRBJ1-1	few	CSARDRRGNTEAFF	TGCAGTGCTAGAGATCGGCGGGGAAACACTGAAGCTTTCTTT
TRBV3-1	.	13	TRBJ1-2	.	CASSQGSSYGYTF	TGTGCCAGCAGCCAAGGGTCCAGCTATGGCTACACCTTC
TRBV12-3/TRBV12-4	TRBD1	15	TRBJ1-2	many	CASSFGRGLSYGYTF	TGTGCCAGCAGTTTCGGCAGGGGGCTCAGCTATGGCTACACCTTC
TRBV5-6	.	16	TRBJ1-6	many	CASSRPDGESRSPLHF	TGTGCCAGCAGCCGACCCGATGGGGAATCACGATCACCCCTCCACTTT
TRBV7-2	TRBD1	17	TRBJ2-3	.	CASSFDLRDRSTDTQYF	TGTGCCAGCAGCTTCGACCTCCGGGACAGAAGCACAGATACGCAGTATTTT
TRBV6-1	.	15	TRBJ2-6	.	CASSERGSGANVLTF	TGTGCCAGCAGTGAAAGGGGGTCTGGGGCCAACGTCCTGACTTTC
TRBV20-1	.	16	TRBJ1-5	many	CSARAYRGYRGQPQHF	TGCAGTGCTAGAGCCTATAGAGGGTATAGGGGTCAGCCCCAGCATTTT
TRBV5-1	.	14	TRBJ2-3	few	CASSLDSSTDTQYF	TGCGCCAGCAGCTTGGACAGTAGCACAGATACGCAGTATTTT